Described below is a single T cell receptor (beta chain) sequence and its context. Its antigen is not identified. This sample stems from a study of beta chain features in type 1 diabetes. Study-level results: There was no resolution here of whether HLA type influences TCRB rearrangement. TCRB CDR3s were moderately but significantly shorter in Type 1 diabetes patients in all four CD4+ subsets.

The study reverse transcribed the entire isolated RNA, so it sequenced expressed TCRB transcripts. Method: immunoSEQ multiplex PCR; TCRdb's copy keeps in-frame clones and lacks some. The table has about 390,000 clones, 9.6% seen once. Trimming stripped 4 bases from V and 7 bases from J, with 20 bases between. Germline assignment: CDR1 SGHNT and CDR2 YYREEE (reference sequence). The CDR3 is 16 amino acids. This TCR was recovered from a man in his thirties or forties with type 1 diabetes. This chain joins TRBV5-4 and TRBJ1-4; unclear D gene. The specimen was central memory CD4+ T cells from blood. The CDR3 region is CASSGNRETQSEKLFF. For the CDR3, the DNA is TGTGCCAGCAGCGGTAACCGGGAGACTCAGAGTGAAAAACTGTTTTTT.